The next 16 T cell receptor beta chains were all read from a single sample in a study of regulatory T cells in long-lasting Graves disease. Time point of the sample: newly diagnosed GD, antithyroid drugs for less than 3 months. From RNA extracted from PBMCs, the TCR library was made. Combining iRepertoire HTBI primers with Arm-PCR of CDR3 regions, the authors built TCR beta libraries. From the multiplex PCR reads, TCRdb called clonotypes with MiXCR, one entry per CDR3 protein. The table records about 610,000 distinct CDR3 sequences, approximately 16% of them present only once. These data were also filed under a second study, of T cells in Graves' hyperthyroidism and ophthalmopathy.

This sample comprised peripheral blood mononuclear cells (PBMCs), obtained at new diagnosis, from a patient treated with antithyroid drugs. The receptors were sampled from a man in his late teens or twenties with Graves disease.

This clonotype was counted between two and nine times. The rearrangement uses TRBV20-1 and TRBJ2-3, with 7 bases lining up with TRBD1. The V and J ends lost 6 bases and 2 bases, in that order; junction bases with no gene match: 11. Germline loops: CDR1 DFQATT, CDR2 SNEGSKA (reference sequence). The CDR3 is made up of 15 amino acids. CDR3 DNA: TGCAGTGCCCCAAGGGACAGTTCAAACACAGATACGCAGTATTTT. Residues: CSAPRDSSNTDTQYF.

This clonotype has a count of ten or more. This chain connects TRBV12-3 or TRBV12-4 to TRBJ1-1, with 10 positions matching TRBD1. The V and J ends lost 6 bases and 4 bases, in that order; junction bases with no gene match: 11. This CDR3 region has 16 residues. As DNA, the CDR3 is TGTGCCAGCAGGCTTCCTCCAGGACAGGGGGGCACTGAAGCTTTCTTT. Translating it yields CASRLPPGQGGTEAFF.

This clonotype was recorded many times. The chain combines TRBV18 with TRBJ2-7, with D perhaps TRBD1 (6 bases). This CDR3 has 15 residues. Germline lookup yields CDR1 KGHSH and CDR2 LQKENI. Trimming removed 3 bases at V and 2 bases at J, with 14 bases between. DNA for the CDR3: TGTGCCAGCTCACCGTCAGTGGACAGCACCTACGAGCAGTACTTC. It translates to CASSPSVDSTYEQYF.

The chain combines TRBV11-2 with TRBJ1-5; D remains ambiguous. The V gene lost 0 bases and the J gene lost 4 bases, with 10 bases spanning the gap. This CDR3 region has 15 residues. Germline V gene sequence: CDR1 SGHAT, CDR2 FQNNGV. CDR3 nucleotides: TGTGCCAGCAGCTTAGAGGGGTCAGCTAATCAGCCCCAGCATTTT. Amino acids: CASSLEGSANQPQHF.

The sample holds many counts of this clonotype. The chain is built from TRBV5-5 and TRBJ2-2, with D uncertain. The CDR3 sequence is 13 residues long. V gave up 0 bases and J gave up 7 bases, with 7 bases separating them. Germline lookup yields CDR1 SGHKS and CDR2 YYEKEE (reference sequence). This chain's CDR3 is CASSLGAVGELFF. The DNA for the CDR3 is TGTGCCAGCAGCTTGGGGGCGGTCGGGGAGCTGTTTTTT.

This chain links TRBV29-1 with TRBJ1-4; D unresolved. This CDR3 has 12 amino acids. Between the trimmed V and J ends, which lost 6 bases and 8 bases, there was a span of 13 bases. Germline CDR1 SQVTM, CDR2 ANQGSEA. Here the CDR3 DNA reads TGCAGCGTGGGGAGCGGGGTGGAAAAACTGTTTTTT. This codes for CSVGSGVEKLFF.

This clonotype was seen repeatedly, ten times or more. This chain uses TRBV20-1 with TRBJ2-3; 9 bases agree with TRBD1. Germline CDR1 and CDR2: DFQATT and SNEGSKA (reference sequence). J was trimmed by 4 bases and V by 1 base; bases with no gene match: 6. The CDR3 sequence is 15 residues long. DNA for the CDR3: TGCAGTGCTAGAGCGGGACAGGGCGTTCCAGATACGCAGTATTTT. Amino acids: CSARAGQGVPDTQYF.

J is TRBJ2-5 and V is TRBV19, with TRBD1 as a possible D gene (6 bases). Trimming cost V 7 bases and J 0 bases, with 9 bases left between them. Germline loops: CDR1 LNHDA, CDR2 SQIVND (reference sequence). There are 13 residues in the CDR3. The CDR3 protein is CASTGDHQETQYF. CDR3 nucleotide sequence: TGTGCCAGTACAGGGGACCACCAAGAGACCCAGTACTTC.

This chain links TRBV12-3 or TRBV12-4 with TRBJ2-7, with 9 bases fitting TRBD2. The CDR3 contains 15 residues. J gave up 2 bases and V 2 bases, and 4 bases lay outside the gene matches. Written as DNA, the CDR3 is TGTGCCAGCAGTTTATCGCGGGAGGGAACCTACGAGCAGTACTTC. This gives the protein CASSLSREGTYEQYF.

In this sample, this clonotype turned up many times. The rearrangement uses TRBV25-1 and TRBJ1-5; 8 bases agree with TRBD1. Trimming removed 6 bases from V and 8 bases from J; junction bases left unmatched: 12. This CDR3 is built from 15 residues. Germline assignment: CDR1 MGHDK and CDR2 SYGVNS. The CDR3 sequence is CASSRGTGPHEPQHF. CDR3 coding DNA: TGTGCCAGCAGCCGGGGGACAGGACCCCATGAGCCCCAGCATTTT.

This clonotype was seen many times. The J gene is TRBJ2-1, the V gene TRBV28; 9 bases align to TRBD1. Germline CDR1 reads MDHEN; CDR2 reads SYDVKM. Trimming at V came to 4 bases and at J to 9 bases, leaving 1 base not matched to a gene. The CDR3 consists of 12 residues. The CDR3, as DNA: TGTGCCAGCAGTTGGACAGGGGTTGAGCAGTTCTTC. It encodes CASSWTGVEQFF.

This clonotype has more than one count but fewer than ten. The chain uses TRBV20-1 and TRBJ2-1; 9 bases map to TRBD2. CDR3 length: 12 residues. Germline loops: CDR1 DFQATT, CDR2 SNEGSKA (reference sequence). The CDR3 loop is CRIAGGNNEQFF. CDR3 in DNA: TGCAGAATCGCGGGAGGGAACAATGAGCAGTTCTTC.

The chain is built from TRBV6-1 and TRBJ2-1; D could derive from TRBD1 or TRBD2 (6 bases each). This CDR3 is 16 amino acids long. V lost 6 bases and J 10 bases, leaving 25 bases between the germline ends. Germline-derived CDR1 and CDR2 are MNHNS and SASEGT. CDR3 amino acids: CASSQHPGVAAWEQFF. The DNA of the CDR3 is TGTGCCAGCAGCCAACACCCAGGGGTAGCGGCTTGGGAGCAGTTCTTC.

There are many counts of this clonotype. The gene calls are TRBV7-8 and TRBJ2-3; possibly TRBD1 for D (5 bases). Trimming cost V 5 bases and J 7 bases, with 22 bases left between them. Germline V gives CDR1 SGHVS, CDR2 FQNEAQ. The CDR3 has 16 residues. In DNA, the CDR3 is TGTGCCAGCAGCGTCCACCACGACAGTTCTTTGAATACGCAGTATTTT. It is translated as CASSVHHDSSLNTQYF.

In this sample, this clonotype turned up many times. The chain uses TRBV6-1 and TRBJ1-5; D not certain. In germline, CDR1 is MNHNS, CDR2 SASEGT. The CDR3 runs 14 residues. V lost 2 bases and J 3 bases, leaving 8 bases between the germline ends. As DNA, the CDR3 is TGTGCCAGCAGTGAACGCAAACCCAATCAGCCCCAGCATTTT. Its protein product is CASSERKPNQPQHF.

V and J are TRBV4-1 and TRBJ1-6; a possible D gene is TRBD1 (6 bases). This CDR3 contains 18 residues. V was trimmed by 1 base and J by 6 bases, leaving 19 bases between them. Germline V gene lookup returns CDR1 MGHRA and CDR2 YSYEKL. CDR3 residues: CASSQAGGGGGGNSPLHF. CDR3 DNA: TGCGCCAGCAGCCAAGCCGGTGGGGGGGGCGGTGGTAATTCACCCCTCCACTTT.